This record looks at one T cell receptor (beta chain) sequence and its context. Its antigen is currently unknown. These data originate in a study of CD8 T cells in Susac syndrome. Study overall: When their blood was taken, the Susac syndrome patients had either not yet had any therapy, were taking corticosteroids, or were taking intravenous immunoglobulin alone.

Both CD4+ and CD8+ T cells were negatively isolated, and TEMRA cells underwent FACS enrichment. cDNA came from roughly 0.5 to 1 ug RNA primed by random hexamers. TCRdb fed the immunoSEQ multiplex PCR reads into MiXCR, producing one record per CDR3 protein. The data hold 200,000 or so distinct CDR3 sequences, with approximately 95% observed a single time. Findings and limits, study-wide: Clonal CD8+ expansion in Susac was highest in TEMRA cells and active patients. Susac-specific public clones in total CD8+ repertoires numbered some 15; in CD8+ TEMRA repertoires, they numbered about five.

V was clipped by 0 bases and J by 2 bases, with 7 bases between them. Germline V gene data show CDR1 as SGHRS and CDR2 as YFSETQ. This CDR3 region has 14 residues. The source of this sequence is a human donor with Susac syndrome. The chain couples TRBV5-1 to TRBJ2-3; no firm D call. The sequencing sample was made of CD8+ T cells from PBMCs. The CDR3 sequence: CASSLDSYTDTQYF. In DNA form, the CDR3 reads TGCGCCAGCAGCTTGGACAGCTACACAGATACGCAGTATTTT. Drawing the rest from reference TRBV5-1 and TRBJ2-3, the complete variable domain is KAGVTQTPRYLIKTRGQQVTLSCSPISGHRSVSWYQQTPGQGLQFLFEYFSETQRNKGNFPGRFSGRQFSNSRSEMNVSTLELGDSALYLCASSLDSYTDTQYFGPGTRLTVL.